The 6 T cell receptor beta chains reported below all come from one sample, sequenced in a study of T cells after yellow fever vaccination. From the 5' RACE reads, TCRdb called clonotypes with MiXCR, one entry per CDR3 protein. The sample has a few hundred thousand distinct CDR3 sequences, under 25% seen once. Source: PBMCs, taken 15 days after the yellow fever booster vaccination. The receptors originated from a young man who received the YFV17D yellow fever vaccine.

This clonotype was seen a few times. This sequence joins TRBV6-1 and TRBJ2-6; no reliable D call. This CDR3 is 16 amino acids long. The germline CDR1 and CDR2 sequences are MNHNS and SASEGT. V lost 4 bases to trimming and J lost 0 bases, with 10 bases between them. CDR3 DNA: TGTGCCAGCAGTGCCCTCGTGACCTCTGGGGCCAACGTCCTGACTTTC. Translated: CASSALVTSGANVLTF.

This chain uses TRBV6-2 or TRBV6-3 with TRBJ2-1; TRBD1 matches 7 bases. Looked up from germline, CDR1 is MNHEY and CDR2 is SVGEGT. The CDR3 spans 15 residues. Unmatched junction bases numbered 7, after V lost 4 bases and J lost 4 bases. Written as DNA, the CDR3 is TGTGCCAGCAGTTCCGACAGGGAGTTATACAATGAGCAGTTCTTC. Residues: CASSSDRELYNEQFF.

The V call is TRBV30, the J call TRBJ2-7; D remains ambiguous. V lost 2 bases, J lost 6 bases, and 14 bases lay in between. CDR1 GTSNPN and CDR2 SVGIG come from the germline V gene (reference sequence). The length of the CDR3 is 13 residues. CDR3 sequence (DNA): TGTGCCTGGAGTACCGACACCACGGCCGAGCAGTACTTC. Protein: CAWSTDTTAEQYF.

As DNA, the CDR3 is TGTGCCAGCAGACCCCGACTAGCGCTACCCATTCACAATGAGCAGTTCTTC. Protein: CASRPRLALPIHNEQFF. The J gene is TRBJ2-1, the V gene TRBV12-3 or TRBV12-4; 8 positions match TRBD2. This CDR3 contains 17 residues. V lost 6 bases, J lost 5 bases, and 15 bases stayed unmatched.

The chain combines TRBV20-1 with TRBJ2-2, with D possibly being TRBD2 (6 bases). In germline, CDR1 is DFQATT, CDR2 SNEGSKA (reference sequence). The ends were cut back, 4 bases at V and 6 bases at J, with 9 bases in the middle. CDR3 length equals 12 residues. The CDR3 DNA reads as TGCAGTGCTAAACCGGGGGCCGGGGAGCTGTTTTTT. It codes for CSAKPGAGELFF.

A few counts support this clonotype. The chain links TRBV12-5 to TRBJ2-5, with D hard to call. The CDR3 sequence is 17 residues long. Germline CDR1 reads LGHNT; CDR2 reads FRNRAP. V was pared by 6 bases and J by 4 bases, with 24 bases between. CDR3 in amino acids: CASGPVSAKSPPETQYF. CDR3 sequence (DNA): TGTGCTAGTGGGCCCGTTTCGGCTAAAAGCCCCCCAGAGACCCAGTACTTC. The complete variable domain, with remaining parts taken from reference TRBV12-5 and TRBJ2-5, reads DARVTQTPRHKVTEMGQEVTMRCQPILGHNTVFWYRQTMMQGLELLAYFRNRAPLDDSGMPKDRFSAEMPDATLATLKIQPSEPRDSAVYFCASGPVSAKSPPETQYFGPGTRLLVL.